This TCR beta chain is drawn from a study of radiotherapy plus CTLA-4 blockade in lung cancer. Points from the study as a whole: In blood, tumor-derived TCR clones expanded after radiotherapy plus ipilimumab.

As for this clone: The antigen is unknown.

Patients in the study, people with chemo-refractory metastatic non-small-cell lung cancer, received focal radiation plus ipilimumab CTLA-4 blockade. Sequencing was performed with immunoSEQ multiplex PCR; in TCRdb, only in-frame clones are kept and a portion is missing. The sample has some 46,000 clones; 75% to 85% are singletons. The CDR3 spans 15 residues. The V end lost 0 bases, the J end lost 0 bases, and 6 bases lay between the germline ends. Germline loops: CDR1 MGHRA, CDR2 YSYEKL. Here the sequenced sample was peripheral blood, taken from a patient treated with radiotherapy plus ipilimumab. The rearrangement links TRBV4-1 to TRBJ1-5; D may be TRBD1 (6 bases). This clonotype was obtained from a human donor with non-small cell lung cancer who had stable disease on radiotherapy plus ipilimumab. The CDR3 sequence: CASSQEGASNQPQHF. DNA of the CDR3: TGCGCCAGCAGCCAAGAGGGGGCTAGCAATCAGCCCCAGCATTTT.